This section outlines one TCR beta chain sequence together with its context. Its specificity is not known. The sample is drawn from a study of shared clonotypes between healthy human individuals. On the study more broadly: CD8 memory received one plate per donor, CD8 naive two, CD4 memory three and CD4 naive three. Overall study findings and caveats: Generation probability values for non-shared clonotypes were lower than those for clonotypes shared by all four donors. What naive subsets generally showed was a larger estimated richness than memory subsets showed.

Germline-derived CDR1 and CDR2 are SGHRS and YFSETQ. Trimming removed 0 bases from V and 2 bases from J, with 11 bases in between. The CDR3 spans 15 residues. TCRdb keeps only in-frame clones here, not all; method: immunoSEQ multiplex PCR. The sample shows roughly 530,000 clones, 96% of them seen only once. The sample taken for sequencing was naive CD4+ T cells sorted from blood. Regarding subset: CD45RA+ positively selected. The receptor was derived from a woman aged 25-40 years in good health. J is TRBJ2-5 and V is TRBV5-1; perhaps TRBD1 as D (6 bases). In DNA form, the CDR3 reads TGCGCCAGCAGCTTGGTGGTAGGGACACAAGAGACCCAGTACTTC. Translation gives CASSLVVGTQETQYF.